This T cell receptor (beta chain) was observed in a study of CD8 T cells in ankylosing spondylitis. Study outcomes and limitations: Disease-linked clones were found to be CD8+ and relatively rare in peripheral blood. Characteristic, it appeared, of ankylosing spondylitis blood was a TCR beta motif of roughly eight highly homologous variants. The study looked at matched synovial fluid samples from ankylosing spondylitis patients. Disease-linked clones were reported to be significantly enriched there.

Germline CDR1 reads MNHEY; CDR2 reads SVGAGI. The CDR3 runs to 14 residues. The V end was cut by 2 bases, the J end by 1 base, with 8 bases between. TCRdb called the 5' RACE reads again in MiXCR, with one record for every CDR3 protein. The sample holds 350,000 or so distinct CDR3 sequences, less than 9.5% seen once. This clonotype was seen ten or more times. Its antigen is as yet unknown. The J gene is TRBJ1-1, the V gene TRBV6-5, with unresolved D. Sequencing was done on a sample of blood, either unsorted or a sorted T cell fraction (not recorded which). This clonotype was sampled from a male donor with ankylosing spondylitis. CDR3 protein: CASSYLPGNTEAFF. CDR3 DNA: TGTGCCAGCAGTTACCTTCCAGGGAACACTGAAGCTTTCTTT.